The 4 T cell receptor beta chains presented below share a single source sample, sequenced in a study of CD8+CD57+ T cells in acquired aplastic anemia. Researchers used genomic DNA as the template to profile TCR beta VDJ and CDR3. TCRdb reprocessed the reads via MiXCR and lists one record per CDR3 protein. This sample has over 40,000 distinct CDR3 sequences, with about 78% found just once. The sequencing input was sorted CD4+, CD8+, or CD8+CD57+ T cells (not recorded which) from PBMCs. The receptors stem from a human donor in good health, serving as a control.

The CDR3 region is CASSQGGAVPLHF. CDR3 in DNA: TGTGCCAGCAGCCAGGGAGGGGCCGTACCCCTCCACTTT. The rearrangement joins TRBV3-1 to TRBJ1-6; D is possibly TRBD1 (5 bases). The CDR3 spans 13 residues. Germline CDR1 LGHDT, CDR2 YNNKEL (reference sequence). Trimming left V 3 bases short and J 12 bases short, with 12 bases between. Variable domain in full (rest from reference TRBV3-1 and TRBJ1-6): DTAVSQTPKYLVTQMGNDKSIKCEQNLGHDTMYWYKQDSKKFLKIMFSYNNKELIINETVPNRFSPKSPDKAHLNLHINSLELGDSAVYFCASSQGGAVPLHFGNGTRLTVT.

The chain couples TRBV25-1 to TRBJ2-7, with unresolved D. CDR1 and CDR2 from the germline V gene are MGHDK and SYGVNS. This CDR3 region has 12 residues. Trimming cost V 4 bases and J 1 base, with 5 bases left between them. For the CDR3, the DNA is TGTGCCAGCAGTGTCAGTTCCTACGAGCAGTACTTC. Amino acid sequence: CASSVSSYEQYF.

As for this clonotype: One junction end does not reproduce the germline sequence, and a read error may be involved. The chain is built from TRBV7-9 and TRBJ1-1; D is unresolved. Germline V CDR1 and CDR2: SEHNR, FQNEAQ (reference sequence). The CDR3 runs 13 residues. The chain's CDR3 is CASSLHAGTEAFF. DNA of the CDR3: TGCGCCAGCAGCTTGCACGCGGGCACTGAAGCTTTCTTT. Together with reference TRBV7-9 and TRBJ1-1, the CDR3 gives the full variable domain: DTGVSQNPRHKITKRGQNVTFRCDPISEHNRLYWYRQTLGQGPEFLTYFQNEAQLEKSRLLSDRFSAERPKGSFSTLEIQRTEQGDSAMYLCASSLHAGTEAFFGQGTRLTVV.

V and J are TRBV7-8 and TRBJ1-2; D ambiguous. The CDR3 totals 13 residues. CDR1 and CDR2 (germline): SGHVS, FQNEAQ. With 5 bases removed from V and 8 bases from J, the gap between germline ends came to 15 bases. This CDR3 reads CASSPQGSYGYTF. CDR3 sequence (DNA): TGTGCCAGCAGCCCTCAAGGATCATACGGCTACACCTTC.